This T cell receptor beta chain was profiled in a study of T cells expressing NK-cell markers. The wider study: Seven of the eight sequenced donors were HCMV-seropositive; one was seronegative.

One entry per CDR3 protein, without DNA, is what TCRdb gives after re-calling the 5' RACE reads. The table lists some 120,000 distinct CDR3 sequences. This CDR3 is built from 11 residues. Germline CDR1 reads LNHDA; CDR2 reads SQIVND (reference sequence). The sequence was collected from a woman aged 18-70 years in good health. Source material: blood T cells: a sorted CD56 or NKG2C T cell subset, CD4+ or CD8+ T cells, or bulk PBMC T cells (not recorded which). This chain uses TRBV19 with TRBJ1-2; the TCRdb D gene call, TRBD1, has no DNA to confirm it. The CDR3 sequence: CASSPGVWYTF. The entire variable domain, with the rest obtained from reference TRBV19 and TRBJ1-2, is as follows: DGGITQSPKYLFRKEGQNVTLSCEQNLNHDAMYWYRQDPGQGLRLIYYSQIVNDFQKGDIAEGYSVSREKKESFPLTVTSAQKNPTAFYLCASSPGVWYTFGSGTRLTVV.